This T cell receptor beta chain was recorded in a study of T-cell memory formation after mild COVID-19. General observations from the study: That cross-reactive memory joined was suggested by some responding clones appearing in pre-infection memory. Largely, contracting CD4+ clones fell within CM and EM, and contracting CD8+ clones within EMRA.

Trimming took off 2 bases at V and 12 bases at J, with 11 bases between the two ends. Germline CDR1 is SNHLY and CDR2 is FYNNEI. The length of the CDR3 is 12 residues. This clonotype was picked up a small number of times. Its antigen is as yet unknown. Each CDR3 protein gets one entry after TCRdb re-called the 5' RACE reads with MiXCR. The sample has hundreds of thousands of distinct CDR3 sequences; about 20% are singletons. The chain is built from TRBV2 and TRBJ2-1; D gene uncertain. The source is an adult woman who had mild COVID-19 (a few samples of this study predate the infection). Cell type and time point are not known. Sequencing input: PBMCs or a T cell subset sorted from them (not recorded which). The CDR3 region is CASSESHRGQFF. The CDR3 DNA sequence: TGTGCCAGCAGTGAATCCCACAGAGGGCAGTTCTTC.